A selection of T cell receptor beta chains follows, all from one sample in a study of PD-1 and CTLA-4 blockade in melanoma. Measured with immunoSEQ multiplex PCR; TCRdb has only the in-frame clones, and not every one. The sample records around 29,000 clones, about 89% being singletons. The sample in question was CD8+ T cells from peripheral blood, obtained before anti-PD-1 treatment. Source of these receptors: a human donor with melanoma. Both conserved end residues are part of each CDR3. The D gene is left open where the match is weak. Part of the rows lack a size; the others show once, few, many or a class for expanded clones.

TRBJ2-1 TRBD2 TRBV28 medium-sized CASSLSTSGSSYNEQFF TGTGCCAGCAGTTTATCGACTAGCGGAAGCTCCTACAATGAGCAGTTCTTC
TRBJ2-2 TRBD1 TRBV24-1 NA CATSDFRTGVPGELFF TGTGCCACCAGTGATTTCCGGACAGGAGTCCCCGGGGAGCTGTTTTTT
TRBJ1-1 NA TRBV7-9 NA CASSWEMNTEAFF TGTGCCAGCAGCTGGGAGATGAACACTGAAGCTTTCTTT
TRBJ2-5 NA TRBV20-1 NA CSGGSQETQYF TGCAGTGGGGGCAGCCAAGAGACCCAGTACTTC
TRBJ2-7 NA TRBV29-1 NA CSVVGDEGWTYEQYF TGCAGCGTGGTGGGGGATGAAGGGTGGACCTACGAGCAGTACTTC
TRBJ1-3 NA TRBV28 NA CASNWGDGGNTIYF TGTGCCAGCAATTGGGGGGACGGCGGAAACACCATATATTTT
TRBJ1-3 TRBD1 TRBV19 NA CASSKDGTGPGNTIYF TGTGCCAGTAGCAAGGATGGGACAGGACCTGGAAACACCATATATTTT
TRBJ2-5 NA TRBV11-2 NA CASSTETGADKETQYF TGTGCCAGCAGCACCGAGACAGGTGCAGATAAAGAGACCCAGTACTTC
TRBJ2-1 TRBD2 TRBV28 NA CASSLSGGANEQFF TGTGCCAGCAGTTTAAGCGGGGGCGCGAATGAGCAGTTCTTC
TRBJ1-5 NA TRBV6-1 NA CASSEDRYSNQPQHF TGTGCCAGCAGTGAAGACAGGTATAGCAATCAGCCCCAGCATTTT